The sequence of this TCR beta chain was determined in a study of PD-L1 blockade in urothelial cancer (dated by TCRdb to the late 2010s). Some background on the complete study: Every patient began therapy in the mid-2010s and was given atezolizumab 1,200 mg intravenously every 3 weeks. About 85% of the 29 patients were males with bladder-origin urothelial cancer, and about 65% of the roughly 30 reported a prior smoking history. Patients had an ECOG performance status of 0 or 1 and had received between 0 and 3 prior chemotherapy regimens. Blood samples were analyzed 3 weeks after the start of treatment (second dose) and 6 weeks after the start of treatment. Blood samples gave median yields of approximately 130,000 T cells and more than 80,000 unique TCRs, along with a median clonality of approximately 0.08. An exploratory multi-omic analysis was conducted of the somatic, immune and clinical correlates of response to PD-L1 blockade with atezolizumab in urothelial cancer. Pretreatment tumor samples, along with matched peripheral blood collected serially before and after atezolizumab treatment, underwent TCR sequencing. Durable clinical benefit was defined as a progression-free survival longer than 6 months, and TCR features were additionally tested against progression-free survival and overall survival. In the same patients who had TCR sequencing, pretreatment tumors also underwent whole exome sequencing and RNA sequencing. Durable clinical benefit was achieved by nine patients and was not achieved by 20 patients. Some 30 patients had pretreatment blood TCR-seq, roughly 25 had at least one posttreatment blood collection, and roughly 25 had tumor TCR-seq.

The full study reports these points: Because of the small sample size (n ≈ 31) and the many exploratory analyses performed, the results are intended to be regarded as hypothesis-generating. Improved progression-free and overall survival was associated with having pretreatment peripheral blood TCR clonality below the median. Patients with durable benefit showed greater expansion of tumor-associated TCR clones in peripheral blood 3 weeks after starting treatment (n ≈ 21, p = 0.022).

About this clone itself: The antigen it recognizes is unknown. No clone much larger than this one lies a single base away; base qualities are absent.

CDR1 is given as SGHRS and CDR2 as YFSETQ, both from the germline V gene. Ends trimmed: V by 0 bases, J by 0 bases; bases unmatched to a gene: 5. Taken from cysteine to phenylalanine, the CDR3 has 17 residues. The only DNA kept is the CDR3, 51 bases in frame from the first base. Reading the label with the study, this specimen's time point is: peripheral blood 6 weeks after treatment start. A cohort of about 31 patients with locally advanced or metastatic urothelial carcinoma, treated at Memorial Sloan Kettering on a trial protocol, was included. Peripheral blood mononuclear cells were collected pretreatment and during treatment, with between 1 and 8 total time points per patient. The Qiagen DNeasy Blood extraction kit was used to purify genomic DNA from total PBMCs and from tumor samples. PBMCs were collected pretreatment and during treatment and were isolated and stored as previously described. Each PCR received spiked-in synthetic TCR analog templates so that absolute template abundance could be estimated from read counts. TCRbeta CDR3 regions were amplified from genomic DNA with bias-controlled V and J gene primers using the immunoSEQ assay. Sequencing of rearranged TCRbeta segments was performed at approximately 20X coverage. The published analysis was carried out like this. Sequencing errors were corrected by clustering and CDR3s were annotated against IMGT to assign V, D and J genes. Only productive TCRbeta rearrangements were used in downstream analyses, excluding out-of-frame or stop-codon sequences. To compute clonality, Shannon entropy was normalized by the log of the number of unique productive sequences and then subtracted from one. Clones differing between time points or between blood and tumor were identified by Fisher's exact test with Benjamini-Hochberg correction at adjusted p below 0.01. This is the immuneACCESS table as TCRdb keeps it, with only in-frame sequences that have V and J called. A part of the clones is gone; compared with another copy, unresolved V genes explain less than half, and the rest is unexplained. V and J calls and clone size follow that table, whereas D and trimming were derived from the DNA. The sample table shows 65,000 to 85,000 clones, and more than 85% are seen once. Jointly, the top ten make up roughly 0.8% of the sample.

The receptor chain draws on TRBV5-1 and TRBJ2-3, and 9 junctional nucleotides match TRBD1. This clonotype originated in a woman of 80 years or more with urothelial cancer. The sequencing used PBMCs, collected around atezolizumab (anti-PD-L1) treatment. This receptor carries the CDR3 CASSLGQGVSSTDTQYF. The sequenced DNA: TGCGCCAGCAGCTTGGGACAGGGGGTTTCAAGCACAGATACGCAGTATTTT. Extended through the reference TRBV5-1 and TRBJ2-3 proteins, this CDR3 yields the full variable domain: KAGVTQTPRYLIKTRGQQVTLSCSPISGHRSVSWYQQTPGQGLQFLFEYFSETQRNKGNFPGRFSGRQFSNSRSEMNVSTLELGDSALYLCASSLGQGVSSTDTQYFGPGTRLTVL.